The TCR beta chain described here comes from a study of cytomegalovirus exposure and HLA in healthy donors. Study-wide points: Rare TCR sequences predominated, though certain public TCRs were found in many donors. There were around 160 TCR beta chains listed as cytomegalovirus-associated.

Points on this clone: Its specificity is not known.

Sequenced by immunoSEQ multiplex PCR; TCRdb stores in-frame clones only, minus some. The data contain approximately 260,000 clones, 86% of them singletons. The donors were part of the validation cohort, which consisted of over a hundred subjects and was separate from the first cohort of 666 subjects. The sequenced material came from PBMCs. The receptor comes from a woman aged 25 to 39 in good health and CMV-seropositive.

The CDR3 spells CASSLSAGGRNYGYTF. CDR3 bases: TGTGCCAGCAGCTTGTCGGCAGGGGGCCGTAACTATGGCTACACCTTC. The rearrangement uses TRBV5-6 and TRBJ1-2; TRBD1 aligns across 8 bases. Trimming cost V 1 base and J 1 base; bases outside gene matches: 6. The CDR3 is 16 amino acids. Looked up from germline, CDR1 is SGHDT and CDR2 is YYEEEE.